The rows below give T cell receptor beta chains drawn from one sample of a study of blood T cells in healthy people across ages. TCRdb independently ran MiXCR on the 5' RACE reads; one entry per CDR3 protein. This table holds about 800,000 distinct CDR3 sequences, approximately 25% found once. The sample was also linked to a second study, of T cells of mothers and their children.

Input material: blood. These receptors originate from a boy younger than 18 in good health. Each CDR3 is given with its conserved first and last residue. D genes are given only for firm matches. Clone size appears in some rows only: once, few, many, or a class for an expanded clone.

cdr3_nt	cdr3_aa	cdr3_length	clone_size	j_call	d_call	v_call
TGTGCCAGCAGTTACTCCAGTCAGGGGAATGAGCAGTTCTTC	CASSYSSQGNEQFF	14	few	TRBJ2-1	NA	TRBV6-5
TGCAGCGTTGATGCCAGGGCCTCCTACAATGAGCAGTTCTTC	CSVDARASYNEQFF	14	NA	TRBJ2-1	NA	TRBV29-1
TGTGCCAGCAGTCCTCCAAAAGGGGCCTACAATGAGCAGTTCTTC	CASSPPKGAYNEQFF	15	few	TRBJ2-1	NA	TRBV12-3/TRBV12-4
TGTGCCAGCAGCTTGGAGGGGCCGGGGATGTATGGCTACACCTTC	CASSLEGPGMYGYTF	15	NA	TRBJ1-2	NA	TRBV5-6
TGCGCCAGCAGCCACGCGAACGGGGAGACCCAGTACTTC	CASSHANGETQYF	13	few	TRBJ2-5	NA	TRBV4-3
TGTGCCAGCAGTTTAGGGCCCTCTACCTACGAGCAGTACTTC	CASSLGPSTYEQYF	14	many	TRBJ2-7	NA	TRBV12-3/TRBV12-4
TGCGCCAGCGGCCACGCCCCGGCTAGCGGCTACGAGCAGTACTTC	CASGHAPASGYEQYF	15	NA	TRBJ2-7	TRBD2	TRBV4-1
TGTGCCAGCAGCAAGGACAACAGGGGAAGGAACACTGAAGCTTTCTTT	CASSKDNRGRNTEAFF	16	few	TRBJ1-1	NA	TRBV21-1
TGTGCCAGCAGTTACTCGTTTGGGGGTTTTGCTCCTACGAGGCAGTACTTC	CASSYSFGGFAPTRQYF	17	few	TRBJ2-7	NA	TRBV6-5
TGCGCCAGCAGCCTTCGGGGGGTCCTCACAGATACGCAGTATTTT	CASSLRGVLTDTQYF	15	few	TRBJ2-3	TRBD2	TRBV4-3
TGTGCCAGCAGTTTACCCGACAGGGGAGCCCCCTACGAGCAGTACTTC	CASSLPDRGAPYEQYF	16	NA	TRBJ2-7	TRBD1	TRBV28
TGTGCCAGCAGCCAAGGCGGTCCGAACACCGGGGAGCTGTTTTTT	CASSQGGPNTGELFF	15	NA	TRBJ2-2	NA	TRBV3-1
TGCGCCAGCAGCCCCCTGGGACAGGCCGCCTACAATGAGCAGTTCTTC	CASSPLGQAAYNEQFF	16	NA	TRBJ2-1	TRBD1	TRBV5-1
TGTGCCAGCAGACTAGCGTACACAGATACGCAGTATTTT	CASRLAYTDTQYF	13	NA	TRBJ2-3	TRBD2	TRBV11-2
TGCAGTGCGCCCAGTCTGGAGCGGGAGTATTGGCTAGGGCAGTACTTC	CSAPSLEREYWLGQYF	16	NA	TRBJ2-7	TRBD2	TRBV20-1
TGTGCCAGCAGCCAGGGCGGGAGGTTCTACAATGAGCAGTTCTTC	CASSQGGRFYNEQFF	15	few	TRBJ2-1	TRBD2	TRBV3-1
TGCGCCAGCAAGCCGCAGGGTGATGAAAAACTGTTTTTT	CASKPQGDEKLFF	13	few	TRBJ1-4	NA	TRBV5-1
TGCGCCAGCAGCCAAGGGGATAGCACAGATACGCAGTATTTT	CASSQGDSTDTQYF	14	few	TRBJ2-3	NA	TRBV4-3
TGTGCCAGCATTGGACTGGCGGGCCAGCCCCAGCATTTT	CASIGLAGQPQHF	13	NA	TRBJ1-5	NA	TRBV2
TGTGCCAGCAGCCATCATAGCGGGAGCCAAGAGACCCAGTACTTC	CASSHHSGSQETQYF	15	NA	TRBJ2-5	TRBD2	TRBV7-9
TGTGCCAGCAGCTTGGCCCCGGGACAGGTAATTCGTGGGGTCAACGTCCTGACTTTC	CASSLAPGQVIRGVNVLTF	19	NA	TRBJ2-6	TRBD1	TRBV5-6
TGTGCCACCAGTGGTACCGGGACAGAAAACATTCAGTACTTC	CATSGTGTENIQYF	14	NA	TRBJ2-4	TRBD1	TRBV24-1
TGCAGCGTTAGGGGACAGGACTCCTACGAGCAGTACTTC	CSVRGQDSYEQYF	13	few	TRBJ2-7	TRBD1	TRBV29-1
TGTGCCAGCAGCCGCAACCGGGACTACAGCTCCTACGAGCAGTACTTC	CASSRNRDYSSYEQYF	16	few	TRBJ2-7	TRBD2	TRBV3-1
TGTGCCAGCAGCGGTGACGCGCGCCCGGATGAGCAGTTCTTC	CASSGDARPDEQFF	14	NA	TRBJ2-1	NA	TRBV11-2
TGCAGTGCTAGAGTTGCAGCGGGGGGTGGGGAGACCCAGTACTTC	CSARVAAGGGETQYF	15	NA	TRBJ2-5	TRBD2	TRBV20-1
TGTGCCAGCAGCTCTAGAGGGACAGGGGGCGGGCAAGAGACCCAGTACTTC	CASSSRGTGGGQETQYF	17	NA	TRBJ2-5	TRBD1	TRBV7-9
TGTGCCAGCAGCCAGGGGTGGAGTGGGGCCAACGTCCTGACTTTC	CASSQGWSGANVLTF	15	NA	TRBJ2-6	NA	TRBV7-8
TGTGCCAGCAGCCCCGACATGAACTATGGCTACACCTTC	CASSPDMNYGYTF	13	NA	TRBJ1-2	NA	TRBV12-3/TRBV12-4
TGCAGTGCTATAGCGGGGCAATATTACAATGAGCAGTTCTTC	CSAIAGQYYNEQFF	14	NA	TRBJ2-1	TRBD2	TRBV20-1
TGTGCCAGCAGATCGCTGGGGCGCTCCTACAATGAGCAGTTCTTC	CASRSLGRSYNEQFF	15	NA	TRBJ2-1	NA	TRBV6-2/TRBV6-3
TGTGCCAGCAGCTTACCGGGGGCAATGGACATTCAGTACTTC	CASSLPGAMDIQYF	14	many	TRBJ2-4	NA	TRBV11-1
TGCAGTGCTAGAGGTACTAGCGGGGGTTTAAGTGAGCAGTTCTTC	CSARGTSGGLSEQFF	15	NA	TRBJ2-1	TRBD2	TRBV20-1
TGTGCCAGCAGCCCCGGACAGCATAGCAATCAGCCCCAGCATTTT	CASSPGQHSNQPQHF	15	NA	TRBJ1-5	NA	TRBV27
TGCAGCGTGACCGGACAGGGGACTTACAATGAGCAGTTCTTC	CSVTGQGTYNEQFF	14	few	TRBJ2-1	TRBD1	TRBV29-1
TGTGCCAGCAGCCCCACGGGAGGGAAGGCGGACATTCAGTACTTC	CASSPTGGKADIQYF	15	few	TRBJ2-4	TRBD2	TRBV7-2
TGTGCCAGCAGTGTAGGCACGAACACCGGGGAGCTGTTTTTT	CASSVGTNTGELFF	14	few	TRBJ2-2	NA	TRBV7-3
TGTGCCAACAGCTTGGGACAGGGAGTAAACTATGGCTACACCTTC	CANSLGQGVNYGYTF	15	NA	TRBJ1-2	TRBD1	TRBV5-6
TGCGCCAGCAGCTTGGGGCCGGGACAGGGGAATAATGAGCAGTTCTTC	CASSLGPGQGNNEQFF	16	NA	TRBJ2-1	TRBD1	TRBV5-1
TGTGCCAGCAGTGATAACGACGGACACCTCAATGAAAAACTGTTTTTT	CASSDNDGHLNEKLFF	16	NA	TRBJ1-4	NA	TRBV2